This TCR beta chain was sequenced for a study of a mutant IDH1 vaccine in newly diagnosed glioma. As for the study in general: Vaccination was launched 4-6 weeks after radiotherapy alone, or with temozolomide cycles.

Time point indicated: week 47, end of study. Every vaccine dose comprised 300 ug of mutant IDH1 20-mer peptide plus topical imiquimod. Vaccination of patients was performed eight times, in weeks 1, 3, 5, 7, 11, 15, 19 and 23. Study observations and caveats: Evidence of vaccine-induced immune responses was documented in approximately 93% of patients. No link was apparently found between pseudoprogression and changes in top peripheral T cell clonotypes.

Clones were sequenced by immunoSEQ multiplex PCR, and TCRdb holds only the in-frame ones, with some missing. The data contain around 40,000 clones, approximately 80% of them singletons. As regards this clone: The antigen is unknown.

The germline CDR1 and CDR2 sequences are SGHVS and FQNEAQ. This CDR3 has 14 residues. V dropped 5 bases and J dropped 5; count of bases not matched to a gene: 7. This sequence joins TRBV7-8 and TRBJ1-2, with TRBD1 matching 8 bases. Material: PBMCs, obtained from a glioma patient whose treatment included an IDH1 peptide vaccine. The TCR comes from a man aged 18 to 30 with glioma. Some clones in this sample may be carry-over from other donors' samples. The CDR3 region has the DNA TGTGCCAGCAGCATCGACAGGGGAGGGTATGGCTACACCTTC. Translation gives CASSIDRGGYGYTF.